This T cell receptor beta chain was captured in a study of T cell responses to AZD1222 COVID-19 vaccine. General observations from the study: Females made up more of the donors, who were largely white British, and clonal diversity may have come out too low.

This clone came up a few times. Its antigen is unknown. This CDR3 spans 12 amino acids. The germline V gene encodes CDR1 SEHNR and CDR2 FQNEAQ (reference sequence). V shed 4 bases and J shed 5 bases, with 9 bases lying between them. Sequencing was performed with immunoSEQ multiplex PCR; in TCRdb, only in-frame clones are kept and a portion is missing. This table holds 130,000 to 150,000 clones, more than 70% found once. This sequence was found in an adult who received the AZD1222 COVID-19 vaccine. This chain connects TRBV7-9 to TRBJ2-7, with D perhaps assigned TRBD1 or TRBD2 (5 bases each). The material was peripheral blood, obtained 28 days after the second AZD1222 dose. CDR3: CASSSRGDEQYF. For the CDR3, the DNA is TGTGCCAGCAGCTCCCGGGGCGACGAGCAGTACTTC.